These 29 T cell receptor beta chains originate from one sample sequenced in a study of cytomegalovirus exposure and HLA in healthy donors (dated by TCRdb to between 2016 and 2019). The library was prepared using the immunoSEQ multiplex PCR assay. TCRdb stores this immuneACCESS table with in-frame sequences only. Part of the clones is absent; in the studies checked, under half of the shortfall reflects unresolved V genes, and no reason is known for the rest. The sample records roughly 60,000 clones, about 96% of which are singletons. The ten largest clones capture just over 0.9% of the sample. The sequenced material came from PBMCs. Receptors were obtained from a man between 18 and 35 years old in good health and CMV-seronegative.

The chain uses TRBV16 and TRBJ1-6, with D tentatively TRBD1 (5 bases). CDR1 KGHSY and CDR2 FQNENV come from the germline V gene. The CDR3 totals 14 residues. Trimming removed 2 bases from V and 6 bases from J, with 8 bases in between. The CDR3 nucleotides read TGTGCCAGCAGCCAACGGCAGGGTAATTCACCCCTCCACTTT. Translating it yields CASSQRQGNSPLHF.

The chain is built from TRBV4-3 and TRBJ2-3, with 8 bases identical to TRBD1. Per the germline V gene, CDR1 is LGHNA and CDR2 is YSLEER. There are 17 residues in the CDR3. With 3 bases clipped from V and 1 base from J, the junction kept 9 bases outside the gene matches. The CDR3 spells CASSQPPGGLGTDTQYF. In DNA, the CDR3 is TGCGCCAGCAGCCAGCCCCCAGGGGGCTTGGGCACAGATACGCAGTATTTT.

This chain joins TRBV28 and TRBJ1-4; a possible D gene is TRBD1 (5 bases). The CDR3 contains 17 residues. Germline V CDR1 and CDR2: MDHEN, SYDVKM. With 6 bases removed from V and 0 bases from J, the gap between germline ends came to 17 bases. CDR3 sequence reads: CASSPNLGQATNEKLFF. As DNA, the CDR3 is TGTGCCAGCAGCCCCAATTTGGGGCAGGCAACTAATGAAAAACTGTTTTTT.

This clone came up a few times. The rearrangement uses TRBV27 and TRBJ1-2; D uncertain. Trimming removed 4 bases from V and 2 bases from J, with 8 bases in between. Germline V CDR1 and CDR2: MNHEY, SMNVEV (reference sequence). The CDR3 runs 13 residues. DNA of the CDR3: TGTGCCAGCAGTTATGGAGGGAACTATGGCTACACCTTC. Translating it yields CASSYGGNYGYTF.

This chain connects TRBV11-3 to TRBJ2-1; a possible D gene is TRBD1 (5 bases). This CDR3 is 16 amino acids long. V dropped 5 bases and J dropped 0 bases, with 14 bases sitting between them. Looked up from germline, CDR1 is SGHNT and CDR2 is YENEEA. The CDR3 DNA follows: TGTGCCAGCAGCCGTGGCCAGGGCCGCTCCTACAATGAGCAGTTCTTC. Protein: CASSRGQGRSYNEQFF.

This rearrangement joins TRBV9 to TRBJ2-1; D remains unclear. Germline CDR1 and CDR2: SGDLS and YYNGEE. V lost 0 bases and J lost 10, with 8 bases in between. CDR3 length equals 12 residues. This CDR3 reads CASSVGPGEQFF. The CDR3, as DNA: TGTGCCAGCAGCGTAGGACCCGGGGAGCAGTTCTTC.

The V gene is TRBV30, the J gene TRBJ2-3; D might be TRBD1 (6 bases). This CDR3 has 14 residues. Germline CDR1 and CDR2: GTSNPN and SVGIG (reference sequence). V dropped 4 bases and J dropped 4 bases, with 15 bases sitting between them. CDR3 sequence: CAWKQGFPPDTQYF. CDR3 nucleotide sequence: TGTGCCTGGAAACAGGGTTTTCCCCCAGATACGCAGTATTTT.

This chain connects TRBV6-4 to TRBJ2-2, with 8 bases fitting TRBD1. There are 16 residues in the CDR3. Trimming at V came to 2 bases and at J to 5 bases, leaving 7 bases not matched to a gene. Germline values: CDR1 MRHNA, CDR2 SNTAGT. CDR3 in amino acids: CASSDTGQGGTGELFF. CDR3 in DNA: TGTGCCAGCAGTGACACCGGACAGGGTGGGACCGGGGAGCTGTTTTTT.

The J gene is TRBJ2-6, the V gene TRBV4-1; tentatively, D is TRBD1 (5 bases). CDR3 length: 20 residues. Germline V gene data show CDR1 as MGHRA and CDR2 as YSYEKL. The V gene lost 0 bases and the J gene lost 3 bases, with 21 bases spanning the gap. The chain's CDR3 is CASSQEFEMGQLFGANVLTF. CDR3 coding DNA: TGCGCCAGCAGCCAAGAATTCGAGATGGGGCAGCTCTTTGGGGCCAACGTCCTGACTTTC.

The J gene is TRBJ2-1, the V gene TRBV18; 7 bases align to TRBD2. The CDR3 contains 15 residues. Germline-derived CDR1 and CDR2 are KGHSH and LQKENI. V shed 3 bases and J 5 bases; nucleotides not matched to a gene: 7. DNA for the CDR3: TGTGCCAGCTCACCTAGCCTAGCGGAACACAATGAGCAGTTCTTC. Encoded protein: CASSPSLAEHNEQFF.

J is TRBJ2-6 and V is TRBV19; D is ambiguous. The CDR3 totals 13 residues. Per the germline V gene, CDR1 is LNHDA and CDR2 is SQIVND (reference sequence). Trimming cost V 8 bases and J 2 bases, with 7 bases left between them. The CDR3 is CASSSAGANVLTF. CDR3 sequence (DNA): TGTGCCAGTTCGTCCGCTGGGGCCAACGTCCTGACTTTC.

V is TRBV18 and J is TRBJ2-4; no definite D call. The length of the CDR3 is 15 residues. CDR1 and CDR2 (germline): KGHSH, LQKENI. V lost 3 bases and J lost 2, with 11 bases in between. CDR3 nucleotides: TGTGCCAGCTCACCGGTGGCCGCATCCAAAAACATTCAGTACTTC. The encoded protein is CASSPVAASKNIQYF.

The chain combines TRBV9 with TRBJ2-3; 8 bases are a match to TRBD1. The CDR3 runs 15 residues. V trimming: 0 bases; J trimming: 4 bases; junction bases outside the gene matches: 4. CDR1 is SGDLS, CDR2 YYNGEE, per germline. CDR3 amino acids: CASSVGGQGSDTQYF. DNA of the CDR3: TGTGCCAGCAGCGTAGGAGGACAGGGATCAGATACGCAGTATTTT. Full variable domain (missing parts from reference TRBV9 and TRBJ2-3): DSGVTQTPKHLITATGQRVTLRCSPRSGDLSVYWYQQSLDQGLQFLIQYYNGEERAKGNILERFSAQQFPDLHSELNLSSLELGDSALYFCASSVGGQGSDTQYFGPGTRLTVL.

The CDR3 DNA is TGTGCCAGCAGTCCACAGGGGGGGGGAGCCAAAAACATTCAGTACTTC. Its protein is CASSPQGGGAKNIQYF. The chain uses TRBV28 and TRBJ2-4; tentatively, D is TRBD1 (8 bases). Trimming shortened V by 5 bases and J by 0 bases, and 14 bases separated the two germline ends. The CDR3 covers 16 residues. Per the germline V gene, CDR1 is MDHEN and CDR2 is SYDVKM.

This chain joins TRBV6-1 and TRBJ1-4; TRBD1 matches at 7 bases. The length of the CDR3 is 14 residues. CDR1 MNHNS and CDR2 SASEGT come from the germline V gene. V was clipped by 6 bases and J by 2 bases; unmatched bases: 3. Here the CDR3 DNA reads TGTGCCAGCAGCATACAGGGGACTAATGAAAAACTGTTTTTT. It specifies CASSIQGTNEKLFF.

The CDR3 nucleotides are TGTGCCAGCAGTATTCCGCGGACAGGGGATGGCTACACCTTC. It specifies CASSIPRTGDGYTF. This chain connects TRBV28 to TRBJ1-2; 9 bases match TRBD1. The V gene's germline CDR1 is MDHEN and CDR2 SYDVKM. This CDR3 spans 14 amino acids. Trimming at V came to 5 bases and at J to 6 bases, leaving 7 bases not matched to a gene.

The V and J genes are TRBV14 and TRBJ1-2; D unresolved. V gave up 0 bases and J gave up 0 bases, with 8 bases separating them. CDR1 SGHDN and CDR2 FVKESK come from the germline V gene. This CDR3 is 15 amino acids long. The CDR3 reads CASSQEQLANYGYTF. Here the CDR3 DNA reads TGTGCCAGCAGCCAAGAACAGTTAGCTAACTATGGCTACACCTTC.

The rearrangement joins TRBV11-1 to TRBJ1-4; D is ambiguous. Trimming pared 5 bases from V and 7 bases from J, leaving 20 bases between. Germline V gene sequence: CDR1 SGHAT, CDR2 FQDESV (reference sequence). The CDR3 is made up of 16 amino acids. The chain's CDR3 is CASSPPSGVGGEKLFF. Here the CDR3 DNA reads TGTGCCAGCAGCCCCCCCTCCGGGGTAGGTGGTGAAAAACTGTTTTTT.

V and J are TRBV28 and TRBJ1-1; 8 bases are shared with TRBD1. V trimming: 8 bases; J trimming: 5 bases; junction bases outside the gene matches: 10. The CDR3 consists of 14 residues. Germline loops: CDR1 MDHEN, CDR2 SYDVKM. Here the CDR3 reads CASSDRGEWTEAFF. As DNA, the CDR3 is TGTGCCAGCTCCGACAGGGGCGAGTGGACTGAAGCTTTCTTT.

V is TRBV7-8 and J is TRBJ2-3, with 7 nucleotides matching TRBD1. This CDR3 has 16 amino acids. Germline trimming cut 3 bases from V and 4 bases from J; bases unmatched to any gene: 10. Germline CDR1 SGHVS, CDR2 FQNEAQ. CDR3 nucleotide sequence: TGTGCCAGCAGCTTTCCGACAGGGATTGTCGCAGATACGCAGTATTTT. Encoded protein: CASSFPTGIVADTQYF. Full variable domain (remainder filled in from reference TRBV7-8 and TRBJ2-3): GAGVSQSPRYKVAKRGQDVALRCDPISGHVSLFWYQQALGQGPEFLTYFQNEAQLDKSGLPSDRFFAERPEGSVSTLKIQRTQQEDSAVYLCASSFPTGIVADTQYFGPGTRLTVL.

The rearrangement joins TRBV2 to TRBJ2-2; 9 bases fit TRBD2. The CDR3 covers 14 residues. The V gene's germline CDR1 is SNHLY and CDR2 FYNNEI. V lost 10 bases and J lost 5; bases outside the gene matches: 8. Here the CDR3 DNA reads TGTGCCACAAGGACTAGCGAGGGAACCGGGGAGCTGTTTTTT. As protein: CATRTSEGTGELFF.

This clone was detected once. V is TRBV5-1 and J is TRBJ2-6; D is ambiguous. CDR3 length: 15 residues. Trimming pared 4 bases from V and 3 bases from J, leaving 11 bases between. Germline CDR1 SGHRS, CDR2 YFSETQ. The CDR3 sequence is CASSLLSRGANVLTF. In DNA, the CDR3 is TGCGCCAGCAGCCTCCTGAGTCGTGGGGCCAACGTCCTGACTTTC.

The chain combines TRBV9 with TRBJ1-2; D perhaps matches TRBD1 (5 bases). CDR1 and CDR2 from the germline V gene are SGDLS and YYNGEE. V lost 0 bases, J lost 8 bases, and 11 bases lay in between. This CDR3 has 13 residues. CDR3: CASSVEVGGGYTF. CDR3 nucleotides: TGTGCCAGCAGCGTAGAAGTCGGGGGGGGCTACACCTTC.

J is TRBJ2-3 and V is TRBV27, with D perhaps matching TRBD1 (6 bases). Between the trimmed V and J ends, which lost 8 bases and 3 bases, there was a span of 12 bases. The germline V gene has CDR1 MNHEY and CDR2 SMNVEV (reference sequence). This CDR3 spans 13 amino acids. The chain's CDR3 is CASGLGGTDTQYF. In DNA form, the CDR3 reads TGTGCCAGCGGATTAGGGGGTACAGATACGCAGTATTTT.

V is TRBV9 and J is TRBJ2-1, with TRBD2 identical over 8 bases. Losses at the gene ends were 1 base for V and 4 bases for J; bases not matched to a gene: 16. Germline CDR1 is SGDLS and CDR2 is YYNGEE. The CDR3 is 19 amino acids. In DNA form, the CDR3 reads TGTGCCAGCAGCGTAACCAGGGGTCGGGAGGGCCTCGGGTACAATGAGCAGTTCTTC. Translating gives CASSVTRGREGLGYNEQFF. The full variable domain, in which reference TRBV9 and TRBJ2-1 provide the parts outside the CDR3, is DSGVTQTPKHLITATGQRVTLRCSPRSGDLSVYWYQQSLDQGLQFLIQYYNGEERAKGNILERFSAQQFPDLHSELNLSSLELGDSALYFCASSVTRGREGLGYNEQFFGPGTRLTVL.

The chain is built from TRBV6-1 and TRBJ2-7, with 7 bases that match TRBD2. Looked up from germline, CDR1 is MNHNS and CDR2 is SASEGT. The CDR3 extends over 14 amino acids. V lost 8 bases and J lost 2; bases outside the gene matches: 9. The CDR3 DNA is TGTGCCAGCTCGCCGACGGGAGGCCCCTACGAGCAGTACTTC. It specifies CASSPTGGPYEQYF.

The rearrangement joins TRBV30 to TRBJ2-2, with D unclear. Germline CDR1 and CDR2: GTSNPN and SVGIG (reference sequence). The germline V and J ends were trimmed by 2 bases and 4 bases, with 5 bases remaining between them. The CDR3 length is 12 residues. The CDR3 DNA is TGTGCCTGGAGTACAGTCACCGGGGAGCTGTTTTTT. This sequence encodes CAWSTVTGELFF.

The V and J genes are TRBV5-1 and TRBJ2-4, with 7 nucleotides matching TRBD1. Trimming at V came to 4 bases and at J to 8 bases, leaving 12 bases not matched to a gene. The CDR3 has 15 amino acids. Germline assignment: CDR1 SGHRS and CDR2 YFSETQ. The CDR3 reads CASSPGQNNVDIQYF. The CDR3, as DNA: TGCGCCAGCAGCCCGGGACAGAACAACGTGGACATTCAGTACTTC.

The chain carries TRBV2 and TRBJ1-3; D uncertain. With 2 bases removed from V and 1 base from J, the gap between germline ends came to 15 bases. Germline CDR1 is SNHLY and CDR2 is FYNNEI. CDR3 size: 17 residues. The CDR3 nucleotides are TGTGCCAGCAGTGAAATTGAGGCGGGGTGGTCTGGAAACACCATATATTTT. It encodes CASSEIEAGWSGNTIYF.